A single sample is the source of the 31 T cell receptor beta chains below, sequenced in a study of OX40 agonist ivuxolimab in advanced cancers. Sequenced by immunoSEQ multiplex PCR; TCRdb stores in-frame clones only, minus some. This table has some 83,000 clones, approximately 90% appearing once. Sequences were derived from CD4+ or CD8+ T cells sorted from blood, sampled in a trial of the OX40 agonist ivuxolimab. The source is an adult with an advanced solid tumor such as melanoma, head and neck, liver or kidney cancer.

The V gene is TRBV19, the J gene TRBJ2-2; 15 bases are a match to TRBD2. With 6 bases clipped from V and 2 bases from J, the junction kept 10 bases outside the gene matches. The CDR3 is made up of 19 amino acids. Germline assignment: CDR1 LNHDA and CDR2 SQIVND (reference sequence). DNA for the CDR3: TGTGCCAGTAGCGGAATACCGGGACTAGCGGGAGGCAACACCGGGGAGCTGTTTTTT. Its protein product is CASSGIPGLAGGNTGELFF.

The chain employs TRBV6-1 and TRBJ2-7; the D gene is possibly TRBD1 (5 bases). Germline CDR1 is MNHNS and CDR2 is SASEGT. V lost 10 bases and J lost 6, with 16 bases in between. The CDR3 runs to 12 residues. CDR3 sequence: CATDNMFTEQYF. The CDR3 DNA sequence: TGTGCCACGGACAACATGTTCACCGAGCAGTACTTC.

The J gene is TRBJ1-1, the V gene TRBV28, with D possibly being TRBD1 (6 bases). Germline V gene lookup returns CDR1 MDHEN and CDR2 SYDVKM. The CDR3 has 15 residues. Trimming shortened V by 8 bases and J by 2 bases, and 18 bases separated the two germline ends. CDR3 coding DNA: TGTGCCAGCCATACCAGGGGCGGTTTAAACACTGAAGCTTTCTTT. As protein: CASHTRGGLNTEAFF.

J is TRBJ2-5 and V is TRBV6-5; either TRBD1 or TRBD2 may supply D (6 bases each). The CDR3 consists of 13 residues. Between the trimmed V and J ends, which lost 10 bases and 7 bases, there was a span of 19 bases. CDR1 is MNHEY and CDR2 is SVGAGI in the germline V gene. The CDR3, as DNA: TGTGCCATCTCGCAGGGGACTTTGGGGACCCAGTACTTC. Encoded protein: CAISQGTLGTQYF.

J is TRBJ1-5 and V is TRBV28; D not resolved. The CDR3 length is 17 residues. Germline V gene data show CDR1 as MDHEN and CDR2 as SYDVKM. V lost 4 bases and J 2 bases, leaving 18 bases between the germline ends. Here the CDR3 reads CASSWALGVRGNQPQHF. CDR3 coding DNA: TGTGCCAGCAGTTGGGCGCTGGGTGTAAGGGGCAATCAGCCCCAGCATTTT.

This clone was recorded only once. This chain joins TRBV4-2 and TRBJ2-7, with D maybe TRBD2 (6 bases). The CDR3 contains 15 residues. CDR1 and CDR2 from the germline V gene are LGHNA and YNFKEQ. Between the trimmed V and J ends, which lost 1 base and 4 bases, there was a span of 14 bases. The CDR3 DNA sequence: TGTGCCAGCAGCCAAGCTGGTAGCGGCCCTTACGAGCAGTACTTC. Its translation is CASSQAGSGPYEQYF.

This clone was recorded only once. The CDR3 DNA sequence: TGTGCCAGCAGGGGACAGGGGGGGCAGCCCCAGCATTTT. Protein sequence: CASRGQGGQPQHF. The rearrangement uses TRBV6-6 and TRBJ1-5; 11 nucleotides align to TRBD1. Germline-derived CDR1 and CDR2 are MNHNY and SVGAGI (reference sequence). The CDR3 contains 13 residues. The ends lost 6 bases at V and 7 bases at J; junction bases unmatched: 2.

This sequence joins TRBV2 and TRBJ1-5; D gene uncertain. The CDR3 sequence is 14 residues long. V lost 8 bases to trimming and J lost 4 bases, with 15 bases between them. Germline V CDR1 and CDR2: SNHLY, FYNNEI. The CDR3 DNA reads TGTGCCAGCGCCCCAGAATCGGGGAATCAGCCCCAGCATTTT. Residues: CASAPESGNQPQHF.

The V gene is TRBV28, the J gene TRBJ1-2; 8 bases match TRBD1. Germline V lookup: CDR1 MDHEN, CDR2 SYDVKM. This CDR3 region has 13 residues. After removal of 6 bases from V and 4 bases from J, the junction contained 4 bases not matched to a gene. CDR3 sequence reads: CASSLGQGYGYTF. DNA for the CDR3: TGTGCCAGCAGCCTAGGACAGGGCTATGGCTACACCTTC.

The J gene is TRBJ2-5, the V gene TRBV5-6; 10 bases line up with TRBD2. V dropped 3 bases and J dropped 2; count of bases not matched to a gene: 7. CDR3 length: 16 residues. CDR1 and CDR2 (germline): SGHDT, YYEEEE. The CDR3 loop is CASSSNGLAEQETQYF. DNA of the CDR3: TGTGCCAGCAGCTCTAACGGACTAGCGGAGCAAGAGACCCAGTACTTC.

V is TRBV5-4 and J is TRBJ1-4, with 7 positions matching TRBD1. The V gene end was trimmed by 1 base and the J gene end by 0 bases; junction bases not matched to a gene: 9. Germline V gene data show CDR1 as SGHNT and CDR2 as YYREEE (reference sequence). The CDR3 consists of 18 residues. The CDR3 nucleotides read TGTGCCAGCAGCTTGCAAACAGGGGCTTTTGCAACTAATGAAAAACTGTTTTTT. It encodes CASSLQTGAFATNEKLFF.

This clone has just one count. The gene calls are TRBV7-8 and TRBJ2-4; tentatively, D is TRBD2 (6 bases). V was trimmed by 4 bases and J by 1 base, leaving 8 bases between them. From germline, CDR1 is SGHVS and CDR2 FQNEAQ. CDR3 size: 14 residues. The CDR3 region has the DNA TGTGCCAGCAGCTCGGGACTTGCCAAAAACATTCAGTACTTC. This gives the protein CASSSGLAKNIQYF. The full variable domain, in which reference TRBV7-8 and TRBJ2-4 provide the parts outside the CDR3, is GAGVSQSPRYKVAKRGQDVALRCDPISGHVSLFWYQQALGQGPEFLTYFQNEAQLDKSGLPSDRFFAERPEGSVSTLKIQRTQQEDSAVYLCASSSGLAKNIQYFGAGTRLSVL.

The chain joins TRBV7-2 to TRBJ1-1; 9 bases match TRBD1. In germline, CDR1 is SGHTA, CDR2 FQGNSA. The J segment lost 11 bases and the V segment lost 3 bases, leaving 16 bases of the junction unmatched. CDR3 length: 16 residues. This chain's CDR3 is CASSFTGSGTGLFAFF. The CDR3 bases are TGTGCCAGCAGCTTTACCGGATCCGGGACAGGGTTGTTCGCTTTCTTT.

This chain connects TRBV5-1 to TRBJ2-2, with D tentatively TRBD1 or TRBD2 (5 bases each). Germline V lookup: CDR1 SGHRS, CDR2 YFSETQ. This CDR3 comprises 14 residues. V was pared by 0 bases and J by 4 bases, with 7 bases between. This CDR3 is CASSLEGTTGELFF. The CDR3 DNA is TGCGCCAGCAGCTTGGAGGGGACCACCGGGGAGCTGTTTTTT.

This chain uses TRBV25-1 with TRBJ1-1; D is unclear. Trimming pared 5 bases from V and 4 bases from J, leaving 8 bases between. Germline CDR1 and CDR2: MGHDK and SYGVNS. The CDR3 consists of 12 residues. The CDR3 region is CASSLRSTEAFF. The CDR3 nucleotides are TGTGCCAGCAGTTTGCGTAGCACTGAAGCTTTCTTT.

V gene TRBV6-6 combines with J gene TRBJ1-4, with 9 bases aligning to TRBD1. The germline V gene encodes CDR1 MNHNY and CDR2 SVGAGI (reference sequence). The CDR3 is 13 residues long. After removal of 5 bases from V and 8 bases from J, the junction contained 3 bases not matched to a gene. The CDR3 here is CASSRTGEEKLFF. In DNA, the CDR3 is TGTGCCAGCAGTAGGACAGGGGAGGAAAAACTGTTTTTT.

J is TRBJ2-1 and V is TRBV18; D unclear. The CDR3 length is 14 residues. From germline, CDR1 is KGHSH and CDR2 LQKENI. Trimming pared 2 bases from V and 4 bases from J, leaving 9 bases between. The CDR3 loop reads CASSPRTVYNEQFF. The CDR3 nucleotides are TGTGCCAGCTCACCAAGGACGGTGTACAATGAGCAGTTCTTC.

The genes are TRBV9 and TRBJ1-3; D ambiguous. In germline, CDR1 is SGDLS, CDR2 YYNGEE. Trimming took off 2 bases at V and 4 bases at J, with 13 bases between the two ends. There are 15 residues in the CDR3. The CDR3 here is CASSVEGSRGNTIYF. In DNA, the CDR3 is TGTGCCAGCAGCGTGGAGGGATCGCGCGGAAACACCATATATTTT.

The genes are TRBV28 and TRBJ2-7; D perhaps matches TRBD1 (6 bases). The CDR3 sequence is 12 residues long. The V gene's germline CDR1 is MDHEN and CDR2 SYDVKM. V lost 7 bases, J lost 3 bases, and 10 bases lay in between. The CDR3 here is CASTRGGYEQYF. In nucleotides, the CDR3 is TGTGCCAGCACCCGAGGGGGCTACGAGCAGTACTTC.

The V call is TRBV7-2, the J call TRBJ2-7, with 8 bases lining up with TRBD1. The V segment lost 2 bases and the J segment 7 bases; nucleotides outside the gene matches: 10. CDR1 and CDR2 (germline): SGHTA, FQGNSA. This CDR3 is built from 15 residues. The DNA of the CDR3 is TGTGCCAGCAGCTTATCGGGGCAGGGGGCGTGGGAGCAGTACTTC. It is translated as CASSLSGQGAWEQYF.

In DNA, the CDR3 is TGTGCCAGCAGTGCCGGGACGTACCTTACCTATGGCTACACCTTC. Its protein product is CASSAGTYLTYGYTF. The gene calls are TRBV6-1 and TRBJ1-2; TRBD1 is a possible D gene (5 bases). This CDR3 has 15 residues. Germline V gives CDR1 MNHNS, CDR2 SASEGT. V lost 4 bases and J 4 bases, leaving 16 bases between the germline ends.

The rearrangement uses TRBV4-2 and TRBJ1-2; a possible D gene is TRBD1 (5 bases). Looked up from germline, CDR1 is LGHNA and CDR2 is YNFKEQ. The CDR3 sequence is 11 residues long. V gave up 8 bases and J gave up 3 bases, with 7 bases separating them. The DNA for the CDR3 is TGTGCCAGCGGGGGATACTATGGCTACACCTTC. Encoded protein: CASGGYYGYTF.

The chain is built from TRBV5-4 and TRBJ2-7, with 9 bases fitting TRBD2. The CDR3 has 15 residues. The junction had 7 bases not matched to a gene; V was cut back by 3 bases and J by 3 bases. Per germline, CDR1 SGHNT and CDR2 YYREEE (reference sequence). The CDR3 loop reads CASSSGTSSGYEQYF. Here the CDR3 DNA reads TGTGCCAGCAGCTCGGGGACTAGCTCCGGCTACGAGCAGTACTTC.

This chain joins TRBV5-1 and TRBJ2-2; a weak D match, TRBD1 (5 bases). The CDR3 sequence is 16 residues long. Between the trimmed V and J ends, which lost 0 bases and 0 bases, there was a span of 9 bases. Germline values: CDR1 SGHRS, CDR2 YFSETQ. CDR3 nucleotide sequence: TGCGCCAGCAGCTTGGGTTGGGGCTCGAACACCGGGGAGCTGTTTTTT. The encoded protein is CASSLGWGSNTGELFF.

The J gene is TRBJ2-1, the V gene TRBV28; 7 bases align to TRBD2. Germline loops: CDR1 MDHEN, CDR2 SYDVKM. The CDR3 sequence is 19 residues long. V lost 3 bases to trimming and J lost 0 bases; unmatched junction nucleotides: 14. CDR3 loop: CASSLRDVWASGSYNEQFF. CDR3 sequence (DNA): TGTGCCAGCAGTTTGAGAGACGTCTGGGCTAGCGGCTCCTACAATGAGCAGTTCTTC.

This clone was seen a single time. This chain joins TRBV14 and TRBJ1-2; D might be TRBD1 (5 bases). The germline CDR1 and CDR2 sequences are SGHDN and FVKESK. CDR3 size: 13 residues. The V end was cut by 4 bases, the J end by 3 bases, with 9 bases between. CDR3 region: CASSRKQDYGYTF. The CDR3 DNA follows: TGTGCCAGCAGCCGTAAACAGGACTATGGCTACACCTTC.

This clone was observed a few times. This chain links TRBV5-6 with TRBJ1-3, with D perhaps matching TRBD1 (5 bases). CDR3 length: 14 residues. From germline, CDR1 is SGHDT and CDR2 YYEEEE. The germline V and J ends were trimmed by 4 bases and 7 bases, with 15 bases remaining between them. The CDR3 DNA reads TGTGCCAGCAGCCCGGGGCCAGCCAAGAACACCATATATTTT. Translating gives CASSPGPAKNTIYF.

The chain joins TRBV27 to TRBJ1-3; D unresolved. V was pared by 5 bases and J by 7 bases, with 9 bases between. CDR1 and CDR2 from the germline V gene are MNHEY and SMNVEV (reference sequence). The CDR3 has 12 amino acids. CDR3 DNA sequence: TGTGCCAGCAGTCCGGCGGGGAACACCATATATTTT. This encodes CASSPAGNTIYF.

The rearrangement uses TRBV27 and TRBJ2-1, with D perhaps matching TRBD2 (6 bases). Germline V gene sequence: CDR1 MNHEY, CDR2 SMNVEV (reference sequence). V lost 3 bases and J lost 0, with 9 bases in between. The CDR3 covers 15 residues. CDR3: CASSFGGSSYNEQFF. The CDR3 DNA is TGTGCCAGCAGTTTTGGGGGGAGCTCCTACAATGAGCAGTTCTTC.

The gene calls are TRBV7-2 and TRBJ2-1, with 11 bases identical to TRBD2. The length of the CDR3 is 17 residues. The V and J ends lost 5 bases and 0 bases, in that order; junction bases with no gene match: 6. The germline gives CDR1 SGHTA, CDR2 FQGNSA. CDR3 protein: CASSPRGLAGSYNEQFF. In nucleotides, the CDR3 is TGTGCCAGCAGCCCACGAGGACTAGCGGGCTCCTACAATGAGCAGTTCTTC. Filled out from reference TRBV7-2 and TRBJ2-1, the complete variable domain reads GAGVSQSPSNKVTEKGKDVELRCDPISGHTALYWYRQSLGQGLEFLIYFQGNSAPDKSGLPSDRFSAERTGGSVSTLTIQRTQQEDSAVYLCASSPRGLAGSYNEQFFGPGTRLTVL.

The chain joins TRBV5-1 to TRBJ2-3; 7 nucleotides agree with TRBD1. CDR3 length: 17 residues. Per germline, CDR1 SGHRS and CDR2 YFSETQ. Trimming at V came to 0 bases and at J to 3 bases, leaving 10 bases not matched to a gene. The CDR3 sequence is CASSLGPTGLDTDTQYF. In DNA form, the CDR3 reads TGCGCCAGCAGCTTGGGCCCGACAGGGCTTGATACAGATACGCAGTATTTT. Looking up the rest from reference TRBV5-1 and TRBJ2-3 gives the full variable domain: KAGVTQTPRYLIKTRGQQVTLSCSPISGHRSVSWYQQTPGQGLQFLFEYFSETQRNKGNFPGRFSGRQFSNSRSEMNVSTLELGDSALYLCASSLGPTGLDTDTQYFGPGTRLTVL.